These 9 T cell receptor beta chains came from one sample sequenced in a study of PD-L1 blockade in urothelial cancer. Time point: pretreatment peripheral blood. Clones were sequenced by immunoSEQ multiplex PCR, and TCRdb holds only the in-frame ones, with some missing. The repertoire holds 70,000 to 95,000 clones, less than 90% seen once, with roughly 2% in the top ten. The source material was PBMCs, sampled around atezolizumab (anti-PD-L1) treatment. These receptors were obtained from a man aged 60 to 69 with urothelial cancer.

V usage is TRBV10-3 and J usage is TRBJ1-2, with 9 bases lining up with TRBD1. Germline V lookup: CDR1 ENHRY, CDR2 SYGVKD. This CDR3 has 14 amino acids. Unmatched junction bases numbered 6, after V lost 4 bases and J lost 6 bases. CDR3 sequence reads: CAISGTGGADGYTF. The DNA of the CDR3 is TGTGCCATCAGTGGAACAGGGGGCGCGGATGGCTACACCTTC.

J is TRBJ2-5 and V is TRBV19; 9 bases fit TRBD1. The CDR3 runs 15 residues. The trim removed 4 bases at V and 7 bases at J, leaving 10 bases unmatched. Germline lookup yields CDR1 LNHDA and CDR2 SQIVND (reference sequence). Written as DNA, the CDR3 is TGTGCCAGTAGTACCGGGACAGGGCCCTGGGGGACCCAGTACTTC. Translated, it gives CASSTGTGPWGTQYF.

The chain recombines TRBV10-1 with TRBJ1-1, with D perhaps matching TRBD1 (6 bases). With 1 base removed from V and 9 bases from J, the gap between germline ends came to 12 bases. Germline V gene data show CDR1 as WNHNN and CDR2 as SYGVQD (reference sequence). This CDR3 comprises 13 residues. CDR3: CASSEFLRGQAFF. As DNA, the CDR3 is TGCGCCAGCAGTGAGTTTCTCAGGGGACAAGCTTTCTTT.

V usage is TRBV9 and J usage is TRBJ2-2; unclear D gene. Trimming shortened V by 8 bases and J by 1 base, and 12 bases separated the two germline ends. This CDR3 is 14 amino acids long. Per germline, CDR1 SGDLS and CDR2 YYNGEE. CDR3 sequence (DNA): TGTGCCAGTTCCCCGACGGGGAACACCGGGGAGCTGTTTTTT. Translation: CASSPTGNTGELFF.

The rearrangement uses TRBV2 and TRBJ2-3, with D perhaps TRBD1 (5 bases). This CDR3 has 14 amino acids. Trimming took 8 bases from V and 1 from J, leaving 13 bases between them. CDR1 is SNHLY and CDR2 is FYNNEI in the germline V gene. The CDR3 DNA follows: TGTGCCAGCGGCGAGGTAGGGGGCACAGATACGCAGTATTTT. Protein: CASGEVGGTDTQYF.

This rearrangement joins TRBV5-1 to TRBJ2-6, with D perhaps TRBD1 (5 bases). Between the trimmed V and J ends, which lost 1 base and 1 base, there was a span of 12 bases. CDR1 and CDR2 (germline): SGHRS, YFSETQ. The CDR3 is 17 residues long. CDR3 region: CASSLIVSGSGANVLTF. CDR3 in DNA: TGCGCCAGCAGCTTGATCGTTTCAGGGTCTGGGGCCAACGTCCTGACTTTC.

V is TRBV2 and J is TRBJ1-6; 9 bases align to TRBD1. The CDR3 is 15 residues long. The germline V gene has CDR1 SNHLY and CDR2 FYNNEI. The V and J ends lost 3 bases and 6 bases, in that order; junction bases with no gene match: 3. CDR3 coding DNA: TGTGCCAGCAGTGACTCGACAGGGGGTAATTCACCCCTCCACTTT. This sequence encodes CASSDSTGGNSPLHF.

V usage is TRBV15 and J usage is TRBJ2-1; 9 bases line up with TRBD1. J gave up 8 bases and V 2 bases, and 10 bases lay outside the gene matches. The CDR3 runs to 16 residues. Germline CDR1 is LNHNV and CDR2 is YYDKDF (reference sequence). DNA for the CDR3: TGTGCCACCAGCAGAAACGCCGGGACAGGGAAGGATGAGCAGTTCTTC. Amino acid sequence: CATSRNAGTGKDEQFF.

The chain has TRBV7-9 and TRBJ2-7, with a weak D call TRBD2 (7 bases). This CDR3 is built from 14 residues. V was clipped by 5 bases and J by 1 base, with 12 bases between them. CDR1 and CDR2 from the germline V gene are SEHNR and FQNEAQ (reference sequence). CDR3 in DNA: TGTGCCAGCAGCAAACAGGGAGGGTCCTACGAGCAGTACTTC. Its protein product is CASSKQGGSYEQYF.